This T cell receptor (beta chain) was captured in a study of control samples from healthy donors and cancer patients. Libraries were prepared by immunoSEQ multiplex PCR; TCRdb keeps only in-frame clonotypes and omits some of them. There are approximately 150,000 clones in the sample; 93% occur only once, and roughly 5.5% lies in the top ten. The CDR3 contains 15 residues. CDR1 is MDHEN, CDR2 SYDVKM, per germline. With 3 bases clipped from V and 11 bases from J, the junction kept 11 bases outside the gene matches. This clonotype was obtained from a man between 18 and 29 years old in good health. The chain combines TRBV28 with TRBJ1-1; 11 nucleotides align to TRBD1. Sequenced sample: blood. The CDR3 protein is CASSFVGQGATLAFF. The CDR3 DNA sequence: TGTGCCAGCAGTTTTGTAGGACAGGGGGCTACCTTGGCTTTCTTT.